The sequence of this TCR beta chain was determined in a study of blood T cell repertoires in COVID-19. For the study at large: Samples taken during acute and convalescent COVID-19 were collected in the United States, Italy and Spain. T cells, B-cell-depleted T cells, or PBMCs supplied cDNA or gDNA.

Some clones are missing from TCRdb's copy, which holds only in-frame ones; the method was immunoSEQ multiplex PCR. The repertoire holds about 250,000 clones, about 85% seen once, with about 6% in the top ten. Ages ranged from about 18 to 89 years, with residence in about 23 US areas. Grouping used clinical history reported by participants in a survey and questionnaire. With 6 bases removed from V and 0 bases from J, the gap between germline ends came to 14 bases. CDR1 and CDR2 (germline): MDHEN, SYDVKM. The CDR3 has 16 residues. The sequenced sample consisted of PBMCs or T cells enriched from blood (not recorded which). The TCR sequence derives from a woman aged 25-40 years with acute COVID-19. J is TRBJ1-4 and V is TRBV28, with a possible D match to TRBD1 (5 bases). Written as DNA, the CDR3 is TGTGCCAGCAGCTCCACTTGGGGGGCAACTAATGAAAAACTGTTTTTT. Encoded protein: CASSSTWGATNEKLFF.